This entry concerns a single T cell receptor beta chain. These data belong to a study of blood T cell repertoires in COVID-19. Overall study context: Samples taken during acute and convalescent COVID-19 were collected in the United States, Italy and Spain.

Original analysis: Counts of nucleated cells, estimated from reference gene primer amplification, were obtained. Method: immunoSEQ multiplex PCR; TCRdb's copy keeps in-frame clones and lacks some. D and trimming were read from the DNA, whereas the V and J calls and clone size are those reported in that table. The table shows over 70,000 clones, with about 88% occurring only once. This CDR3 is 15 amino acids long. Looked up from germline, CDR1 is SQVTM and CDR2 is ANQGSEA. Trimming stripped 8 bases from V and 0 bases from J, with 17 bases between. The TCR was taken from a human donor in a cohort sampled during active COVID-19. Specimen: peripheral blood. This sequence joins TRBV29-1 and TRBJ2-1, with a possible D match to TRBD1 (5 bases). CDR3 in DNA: TGCAGCCAGGGAATTGGTCTCGCCTCCTACAATGAGCAGTTCTTC. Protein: CSQGIGLASYNEQFF.